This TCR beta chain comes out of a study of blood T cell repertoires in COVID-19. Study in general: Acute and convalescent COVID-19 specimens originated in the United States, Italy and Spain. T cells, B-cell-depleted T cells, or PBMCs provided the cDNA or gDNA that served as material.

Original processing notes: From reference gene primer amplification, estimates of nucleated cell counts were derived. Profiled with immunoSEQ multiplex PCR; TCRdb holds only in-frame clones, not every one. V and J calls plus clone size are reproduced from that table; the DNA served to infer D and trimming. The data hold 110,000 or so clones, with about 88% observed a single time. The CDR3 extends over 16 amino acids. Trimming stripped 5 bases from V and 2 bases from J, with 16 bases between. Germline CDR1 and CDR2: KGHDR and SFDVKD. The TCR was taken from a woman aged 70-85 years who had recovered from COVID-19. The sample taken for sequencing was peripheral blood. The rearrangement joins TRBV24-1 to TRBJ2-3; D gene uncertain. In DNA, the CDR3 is TGTGCCACCAGTGGCGCTACCCAAGACTCCACAGATACGCAGTATTTT. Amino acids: CATSGATQDSTDTQYF.